This T cell receptor (beta chain) was sequenced during a study of blood T cell repertoires in COVID-19. Study-level background: Collection of acute and convalescent COVID-19 samples took place in the United States, Italy and Spain. From T cells, B-cell-depleted T cells, or PBMCs came the material, which was cDNA or gDNA.

Authors' processing steps: Researchers report that nucleated cell counts were estimated from reference gene primer amplification. Generated by immunoSEQ multiplex PCR, the TCRdb table keeps only in-frame clones and is missing some. Clone size and V and J calls were adopted from that table, with D and trimming inferred from the DNA. The table shows around 94,000 clones, with around 84% occurring only once. This TCR was recovered from a human donor in a cohort sampled during active COVID-19. The specimen was peripheral blood.

Here the CDR3 reads CASSQNQRGDTDTQYF. In DNA, the CDR3 is TGTGCCAGCAGCCAGAATCAGCGGGGGGACACAGATACGCAGTATTTT. This chain connects TRBV4-2 to TRBJ2-3, with 9 bases identical to TRBD2. The CDR3 length is 16 residues. Trimming cost V 3 bases and J 2 bases; bases outside gene matches: 6. Germline-derived CDR1 and CDR2 are LGHNA and YNFKEQ.